One and the same sample provided the 9 T cell receptor beta chains below, sequenced in a study of T cells in Graves' hyperthyroidism and ophthalmopathy. Template material for amplifying TCR beta CDR3 regions consisted of RNA transcripts. The HTBI primer set drove a first-round RT-PCR of the TCR CDR3. TCRdb reanalysed the multiplex PCR reads using MiXCR and keeps one entry per CDR3 protein. The table includes 500,000 to 550,000 distinct CDR3 sequences, about 20% detected once. The sequenced material came from blood. Source of these receptors: a man aged 35 to 55 with Graves' ophthalmopathy.

A few counts support this clonotype. The V gene is TRBV6-1, the J gene TRBJ1-2; D may be TRBD1 (6 bases). The CDR3 length is 17 residues. Germline lookup yields CDR1 MNHNS and CDR2 SASEGT. With 1 base removed from V and 4 bases from J, the gap between germline ends came to 19 bases. The CDR3 coding sequence is TGTGCCAGCAGTGAAGTCGACAGGCCAACCCCACCCTATGGCTACACCTTC. This codes for CASSEVDRPTPPYGYTF.

This clonotype has more than one count but fewer than ten. The chain is built from TRBV14 and TRBJ2-5; TRBD2 matches at 7 bases. The V gene end was trimmed by 4 bases and the J gene end by 1 base; junction bases not matched to a gene: 6. This CDR3 region has 15 residues. Germline V gene data show CDR1 as SGHDN and CDR2 as FVKESK. Written as DNA, the CDR3 is TGTGCCAGCAGCCGAGAAGCGGGGCGCCAAGAGACCCAGTACTTC. It yields the protein CASSREAGRQETQYF.

The V gene is TRBV9, the J gene TRBJ2-7; 10 bases map to TRBD1. Germline V CDR1 and CDR2: SGDLS, YYNGEE. V was pared by 3 bases and J by 3 bases, with 6 bases of the junction left unmatched. CDR3 size: 15 residues. DNA for the CDR3: TGTGCCAGCAGCGAGGGGACAGGGGAAGGCTACGAGCAGTACTTC. Protein product: CASSEGTGEGYEQYF.

The chain has TRBV20-1 and TRBJ2-7; D is perhaps TRBD2 (5 bases). Trimming shortened V by 6 bases and J by 2 bases, and 14 bases separated the two germline ends. The CDR3 runs 13 residues. Germline V gene lookup returns CDR1 DFQATT and CDR2 SNEGSKA (reference sequence). The CDR3 loop reads CSARGGLAYEQYF. DNA for the CDR3: TGCAGTGCCCGGGGTGGCCTCGCCTACGAGCAGTACTTC.

This clonotype was found a few times. The V gene is TRBV18, the J gene TRBJ2-7; no clear D. Trimming stripped 3 bases from V and 0 bases from J, with 12 bases between. CDR1 is KGHSH, CDR2 LQKENI, per germline. The CDR3 totals 15 residues. The CDR3 DNA sequence: TGTGCCAGCTCACCCCCCCACGTAAGCTCCTACGAGCAGTACTTC. Encoded protein: CASSPPHVSSYEQYF. Together with reference TRBV18 and TRBJ2-7, the CDR3 gives the full variable domain: NAGVMQNPRHLVRRRGQEARLRCSPMKGHSHVYWYRQLPEEGLKFMVYLQKENIIDESGMPKERFSAEFPKEGPSILRIQQVVRGDSAAYFCASSPPHVSSYEQYFGPGTRLTVT.

J is TRBJ2-5 and V is TRBV4-1; 12 bases fit TRBD2. Unmatched junction bases numbered 5, after V lost 0 bases and J lost 3 bases. CDR1 MGHRA and CDR2 YSYEKL come from the germline V gene. The CDR3 has 17 amino acids. The CDR3 sequence: CASSQDVRLAGEETQYF. In DNA form, the CDR3 reads TGCGCCAGCAGCCAAGATGTGCGACTAGCGGGGGAAGAGACCCAGTACTTC.

The sample holds many counts of this clonotype. The chain links TRBV7-6 to TRBJ2-7, with D unclear. The CDR3 spans 13 residues. Germline CDR1 reads SGHVS; CDR2 reads FNYEAQ. With 3 bases removed from V and 3 bases from J, the gap between germline ends came to 9 bases. This CDR3 reads CASSFGTGYEQYF. CDR3 DNA: TGTGCCAGCAGCTTTGGTACGGGCTACGAGCAGTACTTC. The full variable domain, rest sourced from reference TRBV7-6 and TRBJ2-7, is GAGVSQSPRYKVTKRGQDVALRCDPISGHVSLYWYRQALGQGPEFLTYFNYEAQQDKSGLPNDRFSAERPEGSISTLTIQRTEQRDSAMYRCASSFGTGYEQYFGPGTRLTVT.

The J gene is TRBJ1-2, the V gene TRBV6-6, with a weak D call TRBD1 (5 bases). Germline CDR1 MNHNY, CDR2 SVGAGI (reference sequence). CDR3 length: 14 residues. The V and J ends lost 2 bases and 4 bases respectively, with 11 bases between them. In DNA, the CDR3 is TGTGCCAGCAGTTACCTAGGCGGGGGCTATGGCTACACCTTC. Translated, it gives CASSYLGGGYGYTF.

This clonotype was counted at least ten times. V is TRBV12-3 or TRBV12-4 and J is TRBJ2-5, with 9 bases fitting TRBD1. The CDR3 has 15 amino acids. Losses at the gene ends were 4 bases for V and 4 bases for J; bases not matched to a gene: 7. The CDR3 region has the DNA TGTGCCAGCAGTTCCGACAGGGGGTGGGGAGAGACCCAGTACTTC. It codes for CASSSDRGWGETQYF.